Below, 3 T cell receptor beta chains from the same sample are listed, as sequenced in a study of cytomegalovirus exposure and HLA in healthy donors (dated by TCRdb to about 2017). The library was made by the immunoSEQ multiplex PCR assay. A mixture of 60 forward primers for TCR Vbeta segments and 13 reverse primers for TCR Jbeta segments was used in the multiplex PCR. The clones in this table, taken by TCRdb from immuneACCESS, are in-frame only. Not every clone is retained; where verified, under half of the shortfall comes from an unresolved V gene, and the cause of the rest is unknown. The sample yields about 170,000 clones; approximately 80% were counted once. In total, the top ten clones hold about 0.8% of the sample. Sequenced: PBMCs. These receptors were collected from a female donor in good health and CMV-seronegative.

This chain joins TRBV25-1 and TRBJ1-3; D is ambiguous. The V end was cut by 5 bases, the J end by 0 bases, with 8 bases between. Germline CDR1 and CDR2: MGHDK and SYGVNS. This CDR3 comprises 14 residues. CDR3 in DNA: TGTGCCAGCAGTTTGTCGAGCTCTGGAAACACCATATATTTT. It yields the protein CASSLSSSGNTIYF.

V usage is TRBV6-1 and J usage is TRBJ2-4; 8 nucleotides line up with TRBD1. V shed 3 bases, J shed 1 base, and the junction held 5 bases outside the gene matches. Germline V gene lookup returns CDR1 MNHNS and CDR2 SASEGT. CDR3 size: 16 residues. The CDR3 spells CASSESQGAAKNIQYF. The CDR3 nucleotides are TGTGCCAGCAGTGAGTCCCAGGGGGCGGCCAAAAACATTCAGTACTTC.

This chain connects TRBV13 to TRBJ2-1; D may be TRBD1 (5 bases). Trimming cost V 3 bases and J 4 bases, with 7 bases left between them. The CDR3 extends over 13 amino acids. Germline V gives CDR1 PRHDT, CDR2 FYEKMQ (reference sequence). Here the CDR3 reads CASSFRTYNEQFF. CDR3 coding DNA: TGTGCCAGCAGCTTCAGGACATACAATGAGCAGTTCTTC.